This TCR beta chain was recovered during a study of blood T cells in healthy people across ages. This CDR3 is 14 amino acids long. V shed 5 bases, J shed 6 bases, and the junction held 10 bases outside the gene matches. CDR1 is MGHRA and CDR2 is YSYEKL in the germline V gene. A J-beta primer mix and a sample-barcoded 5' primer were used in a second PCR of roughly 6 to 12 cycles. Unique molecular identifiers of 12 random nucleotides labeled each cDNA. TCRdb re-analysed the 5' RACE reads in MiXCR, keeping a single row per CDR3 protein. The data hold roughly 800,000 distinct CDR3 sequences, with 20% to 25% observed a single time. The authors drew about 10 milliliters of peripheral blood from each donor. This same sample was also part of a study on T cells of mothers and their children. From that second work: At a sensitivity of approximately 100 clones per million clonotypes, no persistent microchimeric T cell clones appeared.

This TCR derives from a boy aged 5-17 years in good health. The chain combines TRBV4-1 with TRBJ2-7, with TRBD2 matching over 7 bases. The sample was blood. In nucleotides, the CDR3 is TGCGCCAGCAGCTTCCCGGGAGGTACCTGCGAGCAGTACTTC. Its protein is CASSFPGGTCEQYF.